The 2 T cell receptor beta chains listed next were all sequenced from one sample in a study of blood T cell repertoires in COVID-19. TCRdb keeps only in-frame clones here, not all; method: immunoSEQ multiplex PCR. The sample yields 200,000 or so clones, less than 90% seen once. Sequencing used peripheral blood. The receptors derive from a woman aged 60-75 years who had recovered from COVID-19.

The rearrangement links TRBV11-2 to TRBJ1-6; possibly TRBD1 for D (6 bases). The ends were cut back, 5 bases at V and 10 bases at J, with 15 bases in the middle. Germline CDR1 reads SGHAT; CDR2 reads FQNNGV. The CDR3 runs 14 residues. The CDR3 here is CASSPDSQGSPLHF. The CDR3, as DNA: TGTGCCAGCAGCCCAGACTCACAGGGCTCACCCCTCCACTTT.

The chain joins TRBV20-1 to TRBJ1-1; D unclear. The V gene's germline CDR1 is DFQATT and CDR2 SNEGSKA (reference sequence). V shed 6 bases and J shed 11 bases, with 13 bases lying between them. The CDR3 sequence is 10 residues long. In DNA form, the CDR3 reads TGCAGTGCCTATGTCGAGCGGGCTTTCTTT. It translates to CSAYVERAFF.